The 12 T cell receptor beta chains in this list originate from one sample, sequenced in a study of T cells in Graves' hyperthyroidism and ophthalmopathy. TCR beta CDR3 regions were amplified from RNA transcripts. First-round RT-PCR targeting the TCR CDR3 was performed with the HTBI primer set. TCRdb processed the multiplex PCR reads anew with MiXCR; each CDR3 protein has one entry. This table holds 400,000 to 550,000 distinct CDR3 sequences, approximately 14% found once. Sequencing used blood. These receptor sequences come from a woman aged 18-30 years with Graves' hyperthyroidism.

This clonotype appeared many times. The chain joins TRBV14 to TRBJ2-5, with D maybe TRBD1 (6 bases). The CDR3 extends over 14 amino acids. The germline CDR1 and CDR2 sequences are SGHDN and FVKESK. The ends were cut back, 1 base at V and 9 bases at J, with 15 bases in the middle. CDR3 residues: CASSQGSTTGPQYF. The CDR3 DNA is TGTGCCAGCAGCCAAGGGAGTACCACAGGGCCCCAGTACTTC.

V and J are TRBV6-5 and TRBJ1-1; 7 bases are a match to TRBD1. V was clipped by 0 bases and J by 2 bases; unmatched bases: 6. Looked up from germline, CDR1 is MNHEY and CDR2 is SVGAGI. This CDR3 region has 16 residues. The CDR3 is CASSYSMTGSNTEAFF. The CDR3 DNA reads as TGTGCCAGCAGTTACTCGATGACAGGGAGTAACACTGAAGCTTTCTTT.

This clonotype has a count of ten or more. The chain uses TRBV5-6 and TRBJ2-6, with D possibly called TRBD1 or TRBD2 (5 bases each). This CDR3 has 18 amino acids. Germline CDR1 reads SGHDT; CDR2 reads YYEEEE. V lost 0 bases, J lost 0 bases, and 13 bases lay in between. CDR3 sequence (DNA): TGTGCCAGCAGCTTGGCCTTTGGGACGGACTCTGGGGCCAACGTCCTGACTTTC. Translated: CASSLAFGTDSGANVLTF. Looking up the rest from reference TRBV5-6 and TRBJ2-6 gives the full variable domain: DAGVTQSPTHLIKTRGQQVTLRCSPKSGHDTVSWYQQALGQGPQFIFQYYEEEERQRGNFPDRFSGHQFPNYSSELNVNALLLGDSALYLCASSLAFGTDSGANVLTFGAGSRLTVL.

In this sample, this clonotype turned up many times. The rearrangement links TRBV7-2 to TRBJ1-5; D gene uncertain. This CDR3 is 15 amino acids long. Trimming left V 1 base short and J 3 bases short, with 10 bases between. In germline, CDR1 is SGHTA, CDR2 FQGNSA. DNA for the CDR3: TGTGCCAGCAGCTTAGAGTCGGCCCTCAATCAGCCCCAGCATTTT. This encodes CASSLESALNQPQHF.

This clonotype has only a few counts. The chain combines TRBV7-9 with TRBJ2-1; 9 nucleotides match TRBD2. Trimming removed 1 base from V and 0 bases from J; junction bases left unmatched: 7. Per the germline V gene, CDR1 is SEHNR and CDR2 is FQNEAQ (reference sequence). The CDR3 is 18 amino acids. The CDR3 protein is CASSLGLAGRSSYNEQFF. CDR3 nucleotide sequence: TGTGCCAGCAGCTTAGGGCTAGCGGGGCGCTCCTCCTACAATGAGCAGTTCTTC.

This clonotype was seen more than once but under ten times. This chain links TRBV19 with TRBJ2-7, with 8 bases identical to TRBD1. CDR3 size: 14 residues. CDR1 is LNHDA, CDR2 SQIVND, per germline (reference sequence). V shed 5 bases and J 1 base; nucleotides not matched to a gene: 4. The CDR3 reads CASSDGQGSYEQYF. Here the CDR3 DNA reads TGTGCCAGTAGTGACGGACAGGGATCCTACGAGCAGTACTTC.

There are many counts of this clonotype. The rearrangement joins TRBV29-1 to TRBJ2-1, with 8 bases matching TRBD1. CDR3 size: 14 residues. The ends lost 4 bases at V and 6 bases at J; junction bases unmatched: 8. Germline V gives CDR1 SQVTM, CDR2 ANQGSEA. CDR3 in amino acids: CSVAETGVVNEQFF. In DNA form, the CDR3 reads TGCAGCGTTGCCGAGACAGGGGTGGTCAATGAGCAGTTCTTC.

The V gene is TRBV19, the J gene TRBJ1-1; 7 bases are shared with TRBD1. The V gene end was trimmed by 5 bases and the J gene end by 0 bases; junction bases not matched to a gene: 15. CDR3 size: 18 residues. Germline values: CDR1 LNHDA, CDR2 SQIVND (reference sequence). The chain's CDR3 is CASSLPTGDAGLNTEAFF. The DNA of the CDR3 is TGTGCCAGTAGTCTGCCTACAGGGGACGCGGGGTTGAACACTGAAGCTTTCTTT. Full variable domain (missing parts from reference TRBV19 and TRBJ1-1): DGGITQSPKYLFRKEGQNVTLSCEQNLNHDAMYWYRQDPGQGLRLIYYSQIVNDFQKGDIAEGYSVSREKKESFPLTVTSAQKNPTAFYLCASSLPTGDAGLNTEAFFGQGTRLTVV.

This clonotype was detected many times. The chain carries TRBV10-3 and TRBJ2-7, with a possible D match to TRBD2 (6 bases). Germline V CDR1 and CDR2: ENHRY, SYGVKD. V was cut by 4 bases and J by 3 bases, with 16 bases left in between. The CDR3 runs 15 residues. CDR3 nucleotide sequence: TGTGCCATCAGTGCCCTAGCGACGGCCCACTACGAGCAGTACTTC. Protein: CAISALATAHYEQYF.

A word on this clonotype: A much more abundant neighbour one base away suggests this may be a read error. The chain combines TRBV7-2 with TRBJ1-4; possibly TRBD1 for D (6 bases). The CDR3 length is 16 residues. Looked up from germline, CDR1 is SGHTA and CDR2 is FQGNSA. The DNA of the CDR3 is TGTCCCAGCAGCTCCCCCCGGGGGGGCGAGGTTGAAAAACTGTTTTTT. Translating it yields CPSSSPRGGEVEKLFF.

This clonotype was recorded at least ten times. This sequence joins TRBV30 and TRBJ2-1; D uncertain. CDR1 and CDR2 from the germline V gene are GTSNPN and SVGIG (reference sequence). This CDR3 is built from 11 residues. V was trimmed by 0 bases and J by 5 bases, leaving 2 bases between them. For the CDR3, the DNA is TGTGCCTGGAGTGTTAACAATGAGCAGTTCTTC. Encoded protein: CAWSVNNEQFF.

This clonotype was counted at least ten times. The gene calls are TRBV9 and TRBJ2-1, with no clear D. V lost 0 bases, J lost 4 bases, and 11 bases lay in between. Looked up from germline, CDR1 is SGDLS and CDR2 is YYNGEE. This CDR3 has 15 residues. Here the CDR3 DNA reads TGTGCCAGCAGCGTAGGCGTAGAGCCGTACAATGAGCAGTTCTTC. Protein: CASSVGVEPYNEQFF.